Shown below are 32 T cell receptor beta chains from a single sample sequenced in a study of shared clonotypes between healthy human individuals. Using immunoSEQ multiplex PCR, the repertoire was profiled, and TCRdb retains in-frame clones only, with some absent. The sample shows around 2.5 million clones, roughly 93% of them seen only once. Sequencing used naive CD4+ T cells from PBMCs. As to subset: CD45RA+ positively selected. The receptors stem from a man younger than 35 in good health. Some clones in this sample may be carry-over from other donors' samples.

The rearrangement links TRBV5-8 to TRBJ2-7; 8 positions match TRBD1. V dropped 6 bases and J dropped 2; count of bases not matched to a gene: 10. Germline values: CDR1 SGHTS, CDR2 YDEGEE. This CDR3 contains 15 residues. CDR3 in DNA: TGTGCCAGCACCGTTCAGGGGGCCTTAACCTACGAGCAGTACTTC. Protein product: CASTVQGALTYEQYF.

The V call is TRBV18, the J call TRBJ1-2; TRBD1 matches 7 bases. Germline CDR1 reads KGHSH; CDR2 reads LQKENI. The CDR3 has 17 amino acids. Trimming cost V 3 bases and J 3 bases; bases outside gene matches: 13. CDR3 sequence (DNA): TGTGCCAGCTCACCCCGACAGGGTGCGGGCGAAGACTATGGCTACACCTTC. Protein sequence: CASSPRQGAGEDYGYTF.

The CDR3 DNA reads TGCGCCAGCAGCGCGGGAGGGCAGGGCGCATCTGGAAACACCATATATTTT. The encoded protein is CASSAGGQGASGNTIYF. The chain is built from TRBV5-1 and TRBJ1-3, with D tentatively TRBD1 (5 bases). Germline V CDR1 and CDR2: SGHRS, YFSETQ. Trimming pared 4 bases from V and 1 base from J, leaving 18 bases between. CDR3 length equals 17 residues.

The chain has TRBV7-2 and TRBJ2-1; 14 positions agree with TRBD2. The V gene end was trimmed by 5 bases and the J gene end by 9 bases; junction bases not matched to a gene: 12. The CDR3 is 17 amino acids. CDR1 and CDR2 (germline): SGHTA, FQGNSA. CDR3 sequence reads: CASSPTTGLAGAPEQFF. The CDR3 region has the DNA TGTGCCAGCAGCCCTACGACGGGACTAGCGGGAGCCCCTGAGCAGTTCTTC. The full variable domain, completed using reference TRBV7-2 and TRBJ2-1, is GAGVSQSPSNKVTEKGKDVELRCDPISGHTALYWYRQSLGQGLEFLIYFQGNSAPDKSGLPSDRFSAERTGGSVSTLTIQRTQQEDSAVYLCASSPTTGLAGAPEQFFGPGTRLTVL.

In the case of this clone: The identical CDR3 is also encoded by other nucleotide sequences in the sample. The chain links TRBV18 to TRBJ2-3; the D is unclear. Germline V gene sequence: CDR1 KGHSH, CDR2 LQKENI. V lost 3 bases to trimming and J lost 3 bases, with 10 bases between them. This CDR3 spans 14 amino acids. CDR3 in amino acids: CASSPSTSTDTQYF. CDR3 DNA: TGTGCCAGCTCACCCTCGACCTCGACAGATACGCAGTATTTT.

A remark on this clone: This specimen includes other DNA sequences encoding the same CDR3. J is TRBJ1-2 and V is TRBV4-3, with no clear D. The CDR3 runs to 14 residues. V was trimmed by 0 bases and J by 4 bases, leaving 9 bases between them. Germline CDR1 LGHNA, CDR2 YSLEER. Written as DNA, the CDR3 is TGCGCCAGCAGCCAAGATGGTGGTGGCTATGGCTACACCTTC. Residues: CASSQDGGGYGYTF.

The rearrangement uses TRBV5-1 and TRBJ2-1; 9 nucleotides align to TRBD1. CDR1 SGHRS and CDR2 YFSETQ come from the germline V gene. This CDR3 spans 16 amino acids. J lost 6 bases, V lost 0 bases, and 7 bases had no gene match. CDR3 in DNA: TGCGCCAGCAGCTTGGAGGTCGGGACAGGGTTCAATGAGCAGTTCTTC. Protein: CASSLEVGTGFNEQFF.

The table lists this clone with a few counts. The V and J genes are TRBV7-9 and TRBJ1-1; the D is unclear. In germline, CDR1 is SEHNR, CDR2 FQNEAQ (reference sequence). Deletions cut 2 bases from V and 4 bases from J, with 14 bases between. The CDR3 has 15 residues. CDR3 bases: TGTGCCAGCAGCTTAACGGTCGGGCTGGGCACTGAAGCTTTCTTT. Encoded protein: CASSLTVGLGTEAFF.

J is TRBJ2-5 and V is TRBV11-3; 11 bases map to TRBD2. In germline, CDR1 is SGHNT, CDR2 YENEEA. The CDR3 length is 16 residues. The ends lost 1 base at V and 1 base at J; junction bases unmatched: 2. CDR3 coding DNA: TGTGCCAGCAGCTTAGCCGGGACTAGCGGCCAAGAGACCCAGTACTTC. This codes for CASSLAGTSGQETQYF.

The rearrangement links TRBV29-1 to TRBJ2-7; weak D call: TRBD1 (6 bases). Germline V lookup: CDR1 SQVTM, CDR2 ANQGSEA. V gave up 7 bases and J gave up 1 base, with 14 bases separating them. This CDR3 region has 13 residues. For the CDR3, the DNA is TGCAGCGCCTGGACAGTTCCATCCTACGAGCAGTACTTC. It codes for CSAWTVPSYEQYF.

This chain links TRBV7-2 with TRBJ1-1; no clear D. The CDR3 length is 13 residues. Trimming took off 4 bases at V and 8 bases at J, with 14 bases between the two ends. Germline CDR1 is SGHTA and CDR2 is FQGNSA. The chain's CDR3 is CASSYRGLSEAFF. The CDR3 DNA is TGTGCCAGCAGCTACCGCGGGCTATCCGAAGCTTTCTTT.

The chain joins TRBV5-1 to TRBJ2-3; the D is unclear. Per the germline V gene, CDR1 is SGHRS and CDR2 is YFSETQ. Trimming took off 6 bases at V and 8 bases at J, with 22 bases between the two ends. This CDR3 is 15 amino acids long. CDR3 region: CASTTGPSAKSTQYF. The CDR3 DNA sequence: TGCGCCAGCACCACCGGACCCAGCGCAAAGAGTACGCAGTATTTT.

The chain combines TRBV4-1 with TRBJ2-1; the match to TRBD2 covers 7 bases. Per the germline V gene, CDR1 is MGHRA and CDR2 is YSYEKL. Losses at the gene ends were 0 bases for V and 4 bases for J; bases not matched to a gene: 12. CDR3 size: 18 residues. CDR3 in DNA: TGCGCCAGCAGCCAAGATAATCCCTGGCGGGAGAAATACAATGAGCAGTTCTTC. Translation gives CASSQDNPWREKYNEQFF.

V and J are TRBV6-5 and TRBJ2-3; 9 nucleotides align to TRBD2. Germline V CDR1 and CDR2: MNHEY, SVGAGI. J lost 8 bases, V lost 0 bases, and 9 bases had no gene match. This CDR3 is built from 16 residues. The CDR3 DNA reads TGTGCCAGCAGTTACTCGTTAGCGGGAGTTGGGAGTACGCAGTATTTT. Protein: CASSYSLAGVGSTQYF.

The chain combines TRBV2 with TRBJ2-1, with 12 bases lining up with TRBD2. The CDR3 runs 16 residues. V was pared by 5 bases and J by 0 bases, with 2 bases of the junction left unmatched. CDR1 is SNHLY, CDR2 FYNNEI, per germline. DNA of the CDR3: TGTGCCAGCAGTCCGACTAGCGGGAGCTCCTACAATGAGCAGTTCTTC. Its translation is CASSPTSGSSYNEQFF.

V usage is TRBV5-1 and J usage is TRBJ2-7; possible D gene TRBD1, 6 bases. Per the germline V gene, CDR1 is SGHRS and CDR2 is YFSETQ. V was clipped by 1 base and J by 1 base, with 21 bases between them. The CDR3 has 18 residues. The CDR3 nucleotides are TGCGCCAGCAGCTTGCTGGAGCGCAGGGGTTACGATTCCTACGAGCAGTACTTC. Encoded protein: CASSLLERRGYDSYEQYF.

This sequence joins TRBV11-2 and TRBJ2-3, with TRBD2 matching over 7 bases. V was pared by 5 bases and J by 0 bases, with 8 bases of the junction left unmatched. CDR3 length: 16 residues. CDR1 and CDR2 from the germline V gene are SGHAT and FQNNGV. The CDR3 nucleotides read TGTGCCAGCAGCCCAAGGGGACTACAAAGCACAGATACGCAGTATTTT. Translating gives CASSPRGLQSTDTQYF.

This clone was seen only once. The rearrangement joins TRBV19 to TRBJ2-4; 8 bases agree with TRBD1. Unmatched junction bases numbered 7, after V lost 6 bases and J lost 3 bases. Germline V gives CDR1 LNHDA, CDR2 SQIVND (reference sequence). The CDR3 spans 15 residues. The CDR3 here is CASSPSGGSKNIQYF. In nucleotides, the CDR3 is TGTGCCAGTAGCCCCTCAGGGGGCAGCAAAAACATTCAGTACTTC.

Notes on this clone: Other DNA sequences in this specimen translate into the identical CDR3. V is TRBV28 and J is TRBJ1-3; D uncertain. The CDR3 covers 12 residues. Germline V gives CDR1 MDHEN, CDR2 SYDVKM. V was shortened by 4 bases and J by 4 bases, with 5 bases between the two germline ends. The CDR3 bases are TGTGCCAGCAGTTCTCACGGAAACACCATATATTTT. This translates into CASSSHGNTIYF. The full variable domain, with the rest looked up from reference TRBV28 and TRBJ1-3, is DVKVTQSSRYLVKRTGEKVFLECVQDMDHENMFWYRQDPGLGLRLIYFSYDVKMKEKGDIPEGYSVSREKKERFSLILESASTNQTSMYLCASSSHGNTIYFGEGSWLTVV.

The chain employs TRBV19 and TRBJ1-5; the match to TRBD1 covers 7 bases. The CDR3 has 15 amino acids. With 10 bases clipped from V and 6 bases from J, the junction kept 15 bases outside the gene matches. The germline V gene has CDR1 LNHDA and CDR2 SQIVND (reference sequence). The CDR3 region has the DNA TGTGCCACCACACTTTGGGGCAGGGGGGGTCAGCCCCAGCATTTT. It translates to CATTLWGRGGQPQHF. Full variable domain (rest looked up from reference TRBV19 and TRBJ1-5): DGGITQSPKYLFRKEGQNVTLSCEQNLNHDAMYWYRQDPGQGLRLIYYSQIVNDFQKGDIAEGYSVSREKKESFPLTVTSAQKNPTAFYLCATTLWGRGGQPQHFGDGTRLSIL.

This clone was detected only once. V is TRBV11-2 and J is TRBJ1-2; the match to TRBD1 covers 7 bases. The J segment lost 3 bases and the V segment lost 2 bases, leaving 9 bases of the junction unmatched. Germline assignment: CDR1 SGHAT and CDR2 FQNNGV. The CDR3 length is 16 residues. The CDR3 nucleotides are TGTGCCAGCAGCTTATCTCCGACAGGGACAGACTATGGCTACACCTTC. It yields the protein CASSLSPTGTDYGYTF. The full variable domain, in which reference TRBV11-2 and TRBJ1-2 provide the parts outside the CDR3, is EAGVAQSPRYKIIEKRQSVAFWCNPISGHATLYWYQQILGQGPKLLIQFQNNGVVDDSQLPKDRFSAERLKGVDSTLKIQPAKLEDSAVYLCASSLSPTGTDYGYTFGSGTRLTVV.

V and J are TRBV19 and TRBJ2-3; TRBD1 matches at 8 bases. Germline V CDR1 and CDR2: LNHDA, SQIVND (reference sequence). The CDR3 has 18 amino acids. V trimming: 4 bases; J trimming: 5 bases; junction bases outside the gene matches: 17. For the CDR3, the DNA is TGTGCCAGTAGTAGACGGACAGGGAGGACTTCCCACCAAGATACGCAGTATTTT. Translating it yields CASSRRTGRTSHQDTQYF.

V is TRBV5-1 and J is TRBJ2-3; D gene uncertain. The ends were cut back, 4 bases at V and 0 bases at J, with 12 bases in the middle. The length of the CDR3 is 15 residues. CDR1 SGHRS and CDR2 YFSETQ come from the germline V gene. In DNA form, the CDR3 reads TGCGCCAGCAGCCCCCGCCCTCCTAGCACAGATACGCAGTATTTT. Translated, it gives CASSPRPPSTDTQYF.

The chain links TRBV11-2 to TRBJ2-1; 8 nucleotides align to TRBD2. Trimming at V came to 6 bases and at J to 0 bases, leaving 4 bases not matched to a gene. CDR3 length equals 15 residues. Germline V gene data show CDR1 as SGHAT and CDR2 as FQNNGV. The CDR3 region has the DNA TGTGCCAGCAGTTTGGGGACTAGCTCCTACAATGAGCAGTTCTTC. Its translation is CASSLGTSSYNEQFF.

This chain connects TRBV7-8 to TRBJ2-1, with D perhaps being TRBD1 or TRBD2 (6 bases each). V gave up 2 bases and J gave up 6 bases, with 17 bases separating them. This CDR3 contains 16 residues. Germline CDR1 is SGHVS and CDR2 is FQNEAQ. CDR3 sequence: CASSLMGGGGFNEQFF. CDR3 DNA: TGTGCCAGCAGCTTAATGGGCGGAGGGGGATTCAATGAGCAGTTCTTC.

The V and J genes are TRBV19 and TRBJ1-1; D uncertain. Per germline, CDR1 LNHDA and CDR2 SQIVND (reference sequence). V was shortened by 4 bases and J by 7 bases, with 10 bases between the two germline ends. This CDR3 has 12 amino acids. CDR3 nucleotide sequence: TGTGCCAGTAGTAAAACCCTCGGTGAAGCTTTCTTT. Its translation: CASSKTLGEAFF.

The V and J genes are TRBV18 and TRBJ2-3; D is tentatively TRBD1 or TRBD2 (6 bases each). The CDR3 spans 12 residues. Deletions cut 5 bases from V and 8 bases from J, with 11 bases between. Germline values: CDR1 KGHSH, CDR2 LQKENI. This CDR3 reads CASSNKGGTQYF. CDR3 bases: TGTGCCAGCTCAAACAAGGGGGGTACGCAGTATTTT. The entire variable domain, with the rest obtained from reference TRBV18 and TRBJ2-3, is as follows: NAGVMQNPRHLVRRRGQEARLRCSPMKGHSHVYWYRQLPEEGLKFMVYLQKENIIDESGMPKERFSAEFPKEGPSILRIQQVVRGDSAAYFCASSNKGGTQYFGPGTRLTVL.

The chain carries TRBV15 and TRBJ1-2; 8 bases are a match to TRBD1. Germline V gene data show CDR1 as LNHNV and CDR2 as YYDKDF (reference sequence). V dropped 3 bases and J dropped 8; count of bases not matched to a gene: 11. The CDR3 runs to 15 residues. CDR3 protein: CATSSDWTGRDGYTF. In DNA form, the CDR3 reads TGTGCCACCAGCAGCGATTGGACAGGGAGAGACGGCTACACCTTC.

The genes are TRBV9 and TRBJ2-3; no clear D. The V gene lost 7 bases and the J gene lost 0 bases, with 15 bases spanning the gap. Germline assignment: CDR1 SGDLS and CDR2 YYNGEE. CDR3 length: 15 residues. The CDR3 loop reads CASAPRSTSTDTQYF. CDR3 DNA sequence: TGTGCCAGCGCCCCTCGTTCTACTAGCACAGATACGCAGTATTTT.

The chain's CDR3 is CASSLLRGGGLGDGYTF. CDR3 coding DNA: TGTGCCAGCAGCTTACTCCGAGGGGGCGGCCTGGGCGATGGCTACACCTTC. The chain carries TRBV7-2 and TRBJ1-2, with 7 bases that match TRBD1. The V gene end was trimmed by 2 bases and the J gene end by 6 bases; junction bases not matched to a gene: 15. The CDR3 contains 17 residues. The germline V gene has CDR1 SGHTA and CDR2 FQGNSA.

The chain uses TRBV19 and TRBJ2-4; 8 bases are shared with TRBD2. CDR3 length: 14 amino acids. With V trimmed by 1 base and J by 9 bases, 5 bases remained unmatched. Germline V gives CDR1 LNHDA, CDR2 SQIVND (reference sequence). CDR3 DNA: TGTGCCAGTAGTATAGGAGCGGGAGTGGGCATTCAGTACTTC. Translated, it gives CASSIGAGVGIQYF.

V is TRBV2 and J is TRBJ2-3, with TRBD1 matching 12 bases. Germline CDR1 is SNHLY and CDR2 is FYNNEI. V shed 3 bases, J shed 5 bases, and the junction held 3 bases outside the gene matches. CDR3 size: 15 residues. The CDR3 DNA is TGTGCCAGCAGTGATGGGACAGGGGGCGAAGATACGCAGTATTTT. It translates to CASSDGTGGEDTQYF.